Below, 8 T cell receptor beta chains from the same sample are listed, as sequenced in a study of human T cells and chemical hapten exposure. Noted time point: patch test 1, 2 weeks after DPC sensitization. Treatment: therapeutic diphenylcyclopropenone sensitization with weekly scalp DPC. TCRdb itself ran the RACE reads through MiXCR, one entry per CDR3 protein. Among under 450,000 distinct CDR3 sequences listed, roughly 4.8% were seen once. The source was whole blood, collected in connection with sensitization to the hapten diphenylcyclopropenone (DPC). The origin of the receptors is a woman between 50 and 59 years old with alopecia areata. Some clones in this sample may be carry-over from other donors' samples.

This CDR3 is CAWTLDSLNTEAFF. CDR3 bases: TGTGCCTGGACCCTAGACAGCCTGAACACTGAAGCTTTCTTT. This sequence joins TRBV30 and TRBJ1-1, with D maybe TRBD1 (5 bases). Germline V gene sequence: CDR1 GTSNPN, CDR2 SVGIG (reference sequence). This CDR3 contains 14 residues. Deletions cut 4 bases from V and 0 bases from J, with 12 bases between.

CDR3 loop: CASSKGTGTKVRLEKLFF. The CDR3 coding sequence is TGTGCCAGCAGCAAAGGGACAGGGACCAAAGTGAGACTGGAAAAACTGTTTTTT. The chain combines TRBV21-1 with TRBJ1-4; no check of the table's D call, TRBD1, against the DNA was made. TRBV21-1 counts as a pseudogene. The CDR3 is 18 residues long.

This clonotype was detected many times. The DNA of the CDR3 is TGTGCCATCCAGGAGGGGAATCAGCCCCAGCATTTT. As protein: CAIQEGNQPQHF. The rearrangement uses TRBV12-3 or TRBV12-4 and TRBJ1-5; a weak D match, TRBD1 (5 bases). Trimming took off 10 bases at V and 4 bases at J, with 11 bases between the two ends. The CDR3 spans 12 residues.

This clonotype occurred a few times. The rearrangement joins TRBV5-4 to TRBJ2-7; D may be TRBD1 or TRBD2 (5 bases each). This CDR3 has 13 residues. Germline assignment: CDR1 SGHNT and CDR2 YYREEE (reference sequence). Trimming cost V 10 bases and J 2 bases, with 16 bases left between them. Here the CDR3 DNA reads TGTGCCCGCCGAGGGCAGGGAACCTACGAGCAGTACTTC. Amino acids: CARRGQGTYEQYF.

With respect to this clonotype: A read error may explain this, as a much larger clone is one base away. The CDR3: CAVGTGIGEKLFF. In DNA, the CDR3 is TGTGCCGTCGGGACAGGAATTGGGGAAAAACTGTTTTTT. The genes are TRBV19 and TRBJ1-4; 8 bases line up with TRBD1. Trimming at V came to 11 bases and at J to 8 bases, leaving 10 bases not matched to a gene. Germline V lookup: CDR1 LNHDA, CDR2 SQIVND (reference sequence). The CDR3 has 13 amino acids. Variable domain in full (rest from reference TRBV19 and TRBJ1-4): DGGITQSPKYLFRKEGQNVTLSCEQNLNHDAMYWYRQDPGQGLRLIYYSQIVNDFQKGDIAEGYSVSREKKESFPLTVTSAQKNPTAFYLCAVGTGIGEKLFFGSGTQLSVL.

The CDR3 region has the DNA TGTGCCAGCAGCGGCCCCTATAATTCACCCCTCCACTTT. Encoded protein: CASSGPYNSPLHF. The V and J genes are TRBV9 and TRBJ1-6, with D unclear. Germline assignment: CDR1 SGDLS and CDR2 YYNGEE. CDR3 length equals 13 residues. Trimming removed 3 bases at V and 2 bases at J, with 3 bases between.

There are a few counts of this clonotype. The gene calls are TRBV29-1 and TRBJ2-1; D remains ambiguous. This CDR3 has 13 residues. Looked up from germline, CDR1 is SQVTM and CDR2 is ANQGSEA. Trimming stripped 2 bases from V and 5 bases from J, with 10 bases between. CDR3 sequence: CSVETPLHNEQFF. CDR3 sequence (DNA): TGCAGCGTTGAAACCCCCCTCCACAATGAGCAGTTCTTC.

This clonotype was found many times. The chain is built from TRBV14 and TRBJ2-2, with TRBD1 identical over 7 bases. Germline CDR1 SGHDN, CDR2 FVKESK. This CDR3 contains 16 residues. J gave up 4 bases and V 2 bases, and 7 bases lay outside the gene matches. The CDR3 sequence: CASSQRQGIGTGELFF. CDR3 nucleotide sequence: TGTGCCAGCAGCCAAAGACAGGGTATAGGCACCGGGGAGCTGTTTTTT.